Listed here is a single T cell receptor beta chain. The target antigen is unknown. TCRdb processed the reads anew with MiXCR; each CDR3 protein has one entry. The data contain 640,000 or so distinct CDR3 sequences, about 30% of them singletons. These data belong to a study of T cell repertoires in cytomegalovirus infection. About the research overall: An indication of both CMV infection and matching HLA type came from public TCR beta signatures.

Overall study results and limits: Summed public TCR beta family frequency identified CMV carriers bearing the relevant HLA. Dominating the ex vivo response were TCR beta clonotypes that were CMV-specific and HLA-C-restricted.

The V and J ends lost 4 bases and 5 bases, in that order; junction bases with no gene match: 10. CDR3 length: 15 amino acids. Germline CDR1 MDHEN, CDR2 SYDVKM. The chain employs TRBV28 and TRBJ1-1, with 7 bases identical to TRBD1. The material was cultured PBMCs, obtained from culture after CMV antigen stimulation. The clonotype originates from a human donor in good health (CMV status not recorded). Some clones in this sample may be carry-over from other donors' samples. The DNA for the CDR3 is TGTGCCAGCAGTTCCCAGAAGACAGGGCGGACTGAAGCTTTCTTT. As protein: CASSSQKTGRTEAFF.